The clone carrying this TCR beta chain has only one observation. The antigen remains undetermined. This sample is part of a study of vaccination and CD4 T cells after COVID-19. The overall study: The authors used overlapping spike peptides from SARS-CoV-2, HCoV-NL63, HCoV-OC43 and HCoV-229E to stimulate cells.

Treatment of the sample: approximately nine-day PBMC culture with coronavirus spike peptide pools or control peptides (ViraFEST assay). Trimming cost V 6 bases and J 5 bases, with 8 bases left between them. The CDR3 runs 11 residues. Germline V gives CDR1 DFQATT, CDR2 SNEGSKA (reference sequence). Cultured CD4+ T cell DNA underwent sequencing with the Oncomine TCR Beta short-read assay. Each CDR3 protein is one row after TCRdb ran MiXCR on the PCR reads. The sample carries approximately 16,000 distinct CDR3 sequences, roughly 50% recorded once. This TCR was recovered from a human donor who had recovered from COVID-19. The rearrangement links TRBV20-1 to TRBJ1-3; D uncertain. Specimen: CD4+ T cells from blood, cultured in vitro, collected before SARS-CoV-2 vaccination. The CDR3 DNA is TGCAGTGCGGACCGTAGAAACACCATATATTTT. Protein sequence: CSADRRNTIYF.